The 9 T cell receptor beta chains below were found in one sample sequenced in a study of CD8 T cells in ankylosing spondylitis. Study observations and caveats: There was a TCR beta motif, made of roughly eight highly homologous variants, that appeared characteristic of ankylosing spondylitis blood.

These receptors lack a known antigen. TCRdb used MiXCR to reprocess the 5' RACE reads, holding one entry per CDR3 protein. This sample has 100,000 to 150,000 distinct CDR3 sequences, with roughly 15% found just once. Sequenced sample: blood, either unsorted or a sorted T cell fraction (not recorded which). These receptors came from a male donor with ankylosing spondylitis.

The chain uses TRBV7-9 and TRBJ2-7; no firm D call. CDR3 length: 15 residues. Germline V gene lookup returns CDR1 SEHNR and CDR2 FQNEAQ (reference sequence). V shed 2 bases and J shed 0 bases, with 11 bases lying between them. The CDR3 sequence is CASSLSRQSSYEQYF. In DNA form, the CDR3 reads TGTGCCAGCAGCTTATCCCGGCAGAGCTCCTACGAGCAGTACTTC. Based on the CDR3 plus reference TRBV7-9 and TRBJ2-7, the full variable domain is DTGVSQNPRHKITKRGQNVTFRCDPISEHNRLYWYRQTLGQGPEFLTYFQNEAQLEKSRLLSDRFSAERPKGSFSTLEIQRTEQGDSAMYLCASSLSRQSSYEQYFGPGTRLTVT.

J is TRBJ2-7 and V is TRBV20-1, with TRBD1 matching 9 bases. The CDR3 totals 14 residues. Trimming removed 5 bases from V and 2 bases from J; junction bases left unmatched: 7. CDR1 is DFQATT and CDR2 is SNEGSKA in the germline V gene (reference sequence). CDR3 nucleotides: TGCAGTGCTCCCCCGGGGACAGGGACCTACGAGCAGTACTTC. Residues: CSAPPGTGTYEQYF.

This clonotype came up a few times. The CDR3 region is CATSPGLNTGELFF. DNA for the CDR3: TGTGCCACCTCCCCGGGACTCAACACCGGGGAGCTGTTTTTT. The rearrangement links TRBV27 to TRBJ2-2; possible D gene TRBD2, 6 bases. The V gene's germline CDR1 is MNHEY and CDR2 SMNVEV (reference sequence). V was shortened by 10 bases and J by 2 bases, with 14 bases between the two germline ends. The CDR3 consists of 14 residues.

This clonotype has just a few counts. The chain joins TRBV9 to TRBJ2-1; the D call may be TRBD1 or TRBD2 (5 bases each). The V gene lost 0 bases and the J gene lost 4 bases, with 14 bases spanning the gap. CDR1 is SGDLS and CDR2 is YYNGEE in the germline V gene. This CDR3 has 16 amino acids. The CDR3 sequence: CASSVGGTLAYNEQFF. The CDR3, as DNA: TGTGCCAGCAGCGTAGGGGGGACGCTGGCATACAATGAGCAGTTCTTC. The full variable domain, in which reference TRBV9 and TRBJ2-1 provide the parts outside the CDR3, is DSGVTQTPKHLITATGQRVTLRCSPRSGDLSVYWYQQSLDQGLQFLIQYYNGEERAKGNILERFSAQQFPDLHSELNLSSLELGDSALYFCASSVGGTLAYNEQFFGPGTRLTVL.

The chain carries TRBV27 and TRBJ2-7; D is perhaps TRBD2 (6 bases). V gave up 6 bases and J gave up 7 bases, with 10 bases separating them. Germline CDR1 reads MNHEY; CDR2 reads SMNVEV (reference sequence). CDR3 length: 11 residues. The chain's CDR3 is CASRAGIEQYF. The DNA for the CDR3 is TGTGCCAGCAGGGCGGGAATTGAGCAGTACTTC.

This clonotype was seen a handful of times. This chain joins TRBV5-1 and TRBJ2-1, with D possibly matching TRBD2 (5 bases). This CDR3 has 14 residues. V dropped 1 base and J dropped 8 bases, with 13 bases sitting between them. Germline V gives CDR1 SGHRS, CDR2 YFSETQ. For the CDR3, the DNA is TGCGCCAGCAGCTTGCGAGGGATCTGGGATGAGCAGTTCTTC. Amino acid sequence: CASSLRGIWDEQFF. The full variable domain, in which reference TRBV5-1 and TRBJ2-1 provide the parts outside the CDR3, is KAGVTQTPRYLIKTRGQQVTLSCSPISGHRSVSWYQQTPGQGLQFLFEYFSETQRNKGNFPGRFSGRQFSNSRSEMNVSTLELGDSALYLCASSLRGIWDEQFFGPGTRLTVL.

This chain uses TRBV7-9 with TRBJ1-1, with D perhaps TRBD1 (6 bases). The CDR3 is made up of 15 amino acids. The germline V gene encodes CDR1 SEHNR and CDR2 FQNEAQ (reference sequence). V lost 4 bases and J lost 4, with 16 bases in between. For the CDR3, the DNA is TGTGCCAGCAGCTCTGAGGGGGGGCCGGGCACTGAAGCTTTCTTT. It yields the protein CASSSEGGPGTEAFF.

The chain joins TRBV28 to TRBJ2-7; D unclear. The germline V gene encodes CDR1 MDHEN and CDR2 SYDVKM. V shed 1 base and J shed 0 bases, with 10 bases lying between them. The CDR3 contains 15 residues. The CDR3 DNA reads as TGTGCCAGCAGTTTATCTGTCTCGAGCTCCTACGAGCAGTACTTC. Protein: CASSLSVSSSYEQYF.

The sample holds a few counts of this clonotype. This chain links TRBV10-3 with TRBJ2-7, with 13 nucleotides matching TRBD2. Germline CDR1 and CDR2: ENHRY and SYGVKD. The CDR3 length is 15 residues. The trim removed 5 bases at V and 2 bases at J, leaving 3 bases unmatched. The DNA for the CDR3 is TGTGCCATCAGTAGGACTAGCGGGAGTCCCTACGAGCAGTACTTC. Protein: CAISRTSGSPYEQYF.